This T cell receptor (beta chain) was identified in a study of control samples from healthy donors and cancer patients. The germline V gene has CDR1 MNHEY and CDR2 SVGAGI. This CDR3 is built from 14 residues. V was pared by 6 bases and J by 3 bases, with 12 bases between. Method: immunoSEQ multiplex PCR; TCRdb's copy keeps in-frame clones and lacks some. The sample holds 130,000 or so clones; approximately 92% are singletons and the top ten take approximately 6%. This clone was detected once. This chain uses TRBV6-5 with TRBJ1-5, with a weak D call TRBD1 (5 bases). Material: blood. The source is a man aged 18 to 29 in good health. The CDR3 DNA is TGTGCCAGCAGGCCGGGACGGTACAATCAGCCCCAGCATTTT. Translation gives CASRPGRYNQPQHF.